This T cell receptor beta chain comes out of a study of blood T cell repertoires in COVID-19. In the study overall: PBMCs, B-cell-depleted T cells, or T cells were the source of the cDNA or gDNA that made up the material.

As handled by the study authors: Estimated nucleated cell counts came from reference gene primer amplification. The repertoire was sequenced with immunoSEQ multiplex PCR; TCRdb's copy has only in-frame clones and lacks some. V and J calls and clone size are given by that table; D and trimming were obtained from the DNA. The top ten clones hold around 4% of a sample with about 250,000 clones, 65% to 85% of them seen once. The CDR3 extends over 10 amino acids. Trimming took off 6 bases at V and 8 bases at J, with 7 bases between the two ends. Germline V gene data show CDR1 as MDHEN and CDR2 as SYDVKM. This chain uses TRBV28 with TRBJ1-1; D gene uncertain. The sequencing input was peripheral blood. The receptor comes from a man between 50 and 59 years old with active or convalescent COVID-19. The CDR3 region is CASRKREAFF. The DNA for the CDR3 is TGTGCCAGCAGGAAGAGGGAAGCTTTCTTT.